This is a list of T cell receptor beta chains from one sample in a study of OX40 agonist ivuxolimab in advanced cancers. TCRdb's copy holds only in-frame clones and misses some; the assay was immunoSEQ multiplex PCR. The data contain tens of thousands of clones, 82% of them singletons. The specimen was CD4+ or CD8+ T cells sorted from blood, collected in a trial of the OX40 agonist ivuxolimab. Receptors originate from an adult with an advanced solid tumor such as melanoma, head and neck, liver or kidney cancer. Each CDR3 is given with its conserved first and last residue. Each record gives: D gene, clone size, V gene, J gene, CDR3 DNA, CDR3 protein. The D gene is left open where the match is weak. Clone size, where shown, is once, few, many, or a class for clones that have expanded.

d_call: .; clone_size: once; v_call: TRBV19; j_call: TRBJ1-5; cdr3_nt: TGTGCCAGTAGTATGGGGACCGCACGAGACTATAGCAATCAGCCCCAGCATTTT; cdr3_aa: CASSMGTARDYSNQPQHF
d_call: .; clone_size: .; v_call: TRBV4-3; j_call: TRBJ2-2; cdr3_nt: TGCGCCAGCAGCCAAGAAATCACCGGGGAGCTGTTTTTT; cdr3_aa: CASSQEITGELFF
d_call: TRBD2; clone_size: .; v_call: TRBV10-3; j_call: TRBJ2-3; cdr3_nt: TGTGCCATCAGCCTGGGACTAGCGGGAGGGGTCGGCACAGATACGCAGTATTTT; cdr3_aa: CAISLGLAGGVGTDTQYF
d_call: .; clone_size: .; v_call: TRBV5-1; j_call: TRBJ2-2; cdr3_nt: TGCGCCAGCAGCTTGGTTTTTGGGTATCAAGGGGAGCTGTTTTTT; cdr3_aa: CASSLVFGYQGELFF
d_call: .; clone_size: .; v_call: TRBV28; j_call: TRBJ1-2; cdr3_nt: TGTGCCAGCAGTTTCGGGCAGGGATTCGATGGCTACACCTTC; cdr3_aa: CASSFGQGFDGYTF
d_call: .; clone_size: .; v_call: TRBV7-9; j_call: TRBJ1-1; cdr3_nt: TGTGCCAGCAGCTCGTGGGGGATTTCGAACACTGAAGCTTTCTTT; cdr3_aa: CASSSWGISNTEAFF
d_call: .; clone_size: .; v_call: TRBV25-1; j_call: TRBJ1-4; cdr3_nt: TGTGCCAGCATCCAGACGGAGGGGGAAAAACTGTTTTTT; cdr3_aa: CASIQTEGEKLFF
d_call: .; clone_size: .; v_call: TRBV15; j_call: TRBJ1-4; cdr3_nt: TGTGCCACCAGCAGAACTACAGGGCTTAATGAAAAACTGTTTTTT; cdr3_aa: CATSRTTGLNEKLFF
d_call: .; clone_size: .; v_call: TRBV2; j_call: TRBJ2-3; cdr3_nt: TGTGCCAGCAGTGAAGGGGTAGCGGCACTCACAGATACGCAGTATTTT; cdr3_aa: CASSEGVAALTDTQYF
d_call: .; clone_size: .; v_call: TRBV11-3; j_call: TRBJ2-1; cdr3_nt: TGTGCCAGCAGCTTAGATCGGGGTATGCAGTTCTTC; cdr3_aa: CASSLDRGMQFF
d_call: .; clone_size: .; v_call: TRBV18; j_call: TRBJ2-7; cdr3_nt: TGTGCCAGCTCACCGAGCGGACTATCCTACGAGCAGTACTTC; cdr3_aa: CASSPSGLSYEQYF
d_call: TRBD1; clone_size: .; v_call: TRBV7-3; j_call: TRBJ2-1; cdr3_nt: TGTGCCAGCAGCTTGATTAGGACAGGGGTGAATGAGCAGTTCTTC; cdr3_aa: CASSLIRTGVNEQFF
d_call: .; clone_size: .; v_call: TRBV9; j_call: TRBJ2-2; cdr3_nt: TGTGCCAGCAGCCCAAAGACCCACACCGGGGAGCTGTTTTTT; cdr3_aa: CASSPKTHTGELFF
d_call: .; clone_size: .; v_call: TRBV5-4; j_call: TRBJ1-6; cdr3_nt: TGTGCCAGCAGCTCGGCTTTCTTGAATTCACCCCTCCACTTT; cdr3_aa: CASSSAFLNSPLHF
d_call: .; clone_size: .; v_call: TRBV14; j_call: TRBJ1-2; cdr3_nt: TGTGCCAGCAGCCAAGCATTCACCGGACCTTATGGCTACACCTTC; cdr3_aa: CASSQAFTGPYGYTF
d_call: .; clone_size: .; v_call: TRBV11-2; j_call: TRBJ2-7; cdr3_nt: TGTGCCAGCAGCGTAGGGACTTACGAGCAGTACTTC; cdr3_aa: CASSVGTYEQYF
d_call: TRBD2; clone_size: .; v_call: TRBV7-2; j_call: TRBJ2-1; cdr3_nt: TGTGCCAGCAGCCTAGAAGGGACTAGCGGGAGAATTGAGCAGTTCTTC; cdr3_aa: CASSLEGTSGRIEQFF
d_call: TRBD2; clone_size: .; v_call: TRBV6-5; j_call: TRBJ2-5; cdr3_nt: TGTGCCAGCAGTTACTCGAATAGCGGGGTAAAGACCCAGTACTTC; cdr3_aa: CASSYSNSGVKTQYF